The present entry profiles one T cell receptor beta chain with its context. Antigen unknown. This sample stems from a study of cytomegalovirus exposure and HLA in healthy donors. Broader study findings: As confirmed in vitro, three CMV-associated chains were specific for CMV antigens.

With 60 Vbeta and 13 Jbeta primers, the PCR was carried out. Measured with immunoSEQ multiplex PCR; TCRdb has only the in-frame clones, and not every one. This listing includes approximately 72,000 clones. Germline values: CDR1 SGHTA, CDR2 FQGNSA. V lost 3 bases, J lost 8 bases, and 7 bases lay in between. The length of the CDR3 is 11 residues. The clonotype was recovered from a middle-aged woman in good health and CMV-seropositive. V gene TRBV7-2 combines with J gene TRBJ1-1; no clear D. Specimen: PBMCs. The CDR3 DNA reads as TGTGCCAGCAGCTTCGCGAAGGAAGCTTTCTTT. It yields the protein CASSFAKEAFF.